Following are 30 T cell receptor beta chains from one sample sequenced in a study of cytomegalovirus exposure and HLA in healthy donors. The PCR made use of 60 Vbeta and 13 Jbeta primers. The repertoire was sequenced with immunoSEQ multiplex PCR; TCRdb's copy has only in-frame clones and lacks some. The table shows around 95,000 clones, with under 85% occurring only once. Material: PBMCs. These TCRs come from a female donor in good health and CMV-seropositive.

V is TRBV2 and J is TRBJ1-1; D is undetermined. V was trimmed by 8 bases and J by 5 bases, leaving 9 bases between them. CDR1 and CDR2 from the germline V gene are SNHLY and FYNNEI. The CDR3 contains 11 residues. The CDR3 protein is CASVAGTEAFF. The CDR3 DNA follows: TGTGCCAGCGTTGCGGGTACTGAAGCTTTCTTT.

The chain recombines TRBV2 with TRBJ2-6, with 7 bases that match TRBD2. The CDR3 totals 17 residues. Trimming removed 6 bases from V and 2 bases from J; junction bases left unmatched: 10. Looked up from germline, CDR1 is SNHLY and CDR2 is FYNNEI. CDR3 sequence (DNA): TGTGCCAGCAGCCGTGATGGGAGGGTTACTGGGGCCAACGTCCTGACTTTC. Residues: CASSRDGRVTGANVLTF. The variable domain in full, with the rest retrieved from reference TRBV2 and TRBJ2-6, is EPEVTQTPSHQVTQMGQEVILRCVPISNHLYFYWYRQILGQKVEFLVSFYNNEISEKSEIFDDQFSVERPDGSNFTLKIRSTKLEDSAMYFCASSRDGRVTGANVLTFGAGSRLTVL.

This clone was seen more than once but under ten times. The chain carries TRBV5-1 and TRBJ1-1, with TRBD1 matching 10 bases. The CDR3 runs 18 residues. Germline CDR1 and CDR2: SGHRS and YFSETQ. Trimming at V came to 0 bases and at J to 4 bases, leaving 12 bases not matched to a gene. The CDR3 is CASSLEGPGTGAGTEAFF. The DNA for the CDR3 is TGCGCCAGCAGCTTGGAAGGTCCCGGGACAGGGGCAGGCACTGAAGCTTTCTTT.

This clone showed up just a few times. The V call is TRBV15, the J call TRBJ1-2; the D is unclear. In germline, CDR1 is LNHNV, CDR2 YYDKDF (reference sequence). The CDR3 has 14 residues. V was pared by 0 bases and J by 1 base, with 6 bases between. CDR3 nucleotide sequence: TGTGCCACCAGCAGAGACAGAAGTAACTATGGCTACACCTTC. Its protein product is CATSRDRSNYGYTF.

The chain employs TRBV19 and TRBJ1-1, with D uncertain. Germline CDR1 and CDR2: LNHDA and SQIVND (reference sequence). This CDR3 spans 13 amino acids. V was cut by 5 bases and J by 2 bases, with 9 bases left in between. CDR3 region: CASSLTSNTEAFF. In nucleotides, the CDR3 is TGTGCCAGTAGTCTGACAAGCAACACTGAAGCTTTCTTT.

This chain uses TRBV23-1 with TRBJ1-5, with 8 bases lining up with TRBD1. TRBV23-1 is an open reading frame, and its role is uncertain. CDR3 length: 15 residues. Trimming took 3 bases from V and 6 from J; bases not matched to a gene: 7. The CDR3 loop reads CASSHGRQGSQPQHF. In DNA form, the CDR3 reads TGCGCCAGCAGTCATGGGAGACAGGGGTCTCAGCCCCAGCATTTT.

The chain has TRBV19 and TRBJ2-6, with TRBD1 matching 7 bases. CDR1 and CDR2 from the germline V gene are LNHDA and SQIVND (reference sequence). There are 17 residues in the CDR3. V lost 3 bases to trimming and J lost 5 bases; unmatched junction nucleotides: 10. CDR3 DNA: TGTGCCAGTAGTATGCCCGGGACAGTTCTCAGGGCCAACGTCCTGACTTTC. It is translated as CASSMPGTVLRANVLTF.

V and J are TRBV19 and TRBJ2-3; 7 nucleotides line up with TRBD2. Per the germline V gene, CDR1 is LNHDA and CDR2 is SQIVND (reference sequence). The CDR3 covers 15 residues. J gave up 2 bases and V 6 bases, and 8 bases lay outside the gene matches. In nucleotides, the CDR3 is TGTGCCAGTAGGCCTGGAGCGGGAAACACAGATACGCAGTATTTT. Its translation is CASRPGAGNTDTQYF.

This chain joins TRBV5-6 and TRBJ1-1; D unresolved. This CDR3 is built from 12 residues. Trimming left V 0 bases short and J 6 bases short, with 6 bases between. Per the germline V gene, CDR1 is SGHDT and CDR2 is YYEEEE. DNA for the CDR3: TGTGCCAGCAGCTTGGGTAGCTCTGAAGCTTTCTTT. Translated, it gives CASSLGSSEAFF.

This chain connects TRBV6-5 to TRBJ1-5; D not resolved. The V gene's germline CDR1 is MNHEY and CDR2 SVGAGI. The V end lost 2 bases, the J end lost 6 bases, and 8 bases lay between the germline ends. The CDR3 is 13 amino acids. The CDR3: CASSYRGPQPQHF. Here the CDR3 DNA reads TGTGCCAGCAGTTACCGAGGGCCTCAGCCCCAGCATTTT.

The rearrangement links TRBV28 to TRBJ2-7; a possible D gene is TRBD1 (5 bases). Germline V gene lookup returns CDR1 MDHEN and CDR2 SYDVKM. Trimming left V 11 bases short and J 2 bases short, with 13 bases between. This CDR3 is built from 12 residues. CDR3 in amino acids: CASRGGPYEQYF. CDR3 sequence (DNA): TGTGCCTCTAGGGGCGGACCCTACGAGCAGTACTTC.

The chain recombines TRBV25-1 with TRBJ1-1; D is undetermined. The CDR3 is 11 amino acids. Looked up from germline, CDR1 is MGHDK and CDR2 is SYGVNS. The V end lost 5 bases, the J end lost 11 bases, and 12 bases lay between the germline ends. CDR3 loop: CASSHSALAFF. The DNA for the CDR3 is TGTGCCAGCAGTCATTCCGCGTTGGCTTTCTTT.

V is TRBV5-6 and J is TRBJ2-6, with no clear D. The V and J ends lost 1 base and 2 bases respectively, with 13 bases between them. Germline V lookup: CDR1 SGHDT, CDR2 YYEEEE. The CDR3 has 17 amino acids. CDR3 nucleotides: TGTGCCAGCAGCTTGCCTGCGGCCTGGGCTGGGGCCAACGTCCTGACTTTC. Amino acid sequence: CASSLPAAWAGANVLTF.

V is TRBV15 and J is TRBJ2-1; TRBD2 aligns across 10 bases. The CDR3 is 13 residues long. CDR1 LNHNV and CDR2 YYDKDF come from the germline V gene (reference sequence). Unmatched junction bases numbered 5, after V lost 3 bases and J lost 12 bases. CDR3 sequence: CATSRDIAGGQFF. The CDR3 DNA sequence: TGTGCCACCAGCAGGGACATAGCGGGAGGGCAGTTCTTC.

The chain employs TRBV19 and TRBJ2-7; TRBD1 agrees at 9 bases. Germline loops: CDR1 LNHDA, CDR2 SQIVND (reference sequence). The junction had 2 bases not matched to a gene; V was cut back by 3 bases and J by 2 bases. The length of the CDR3 is 14 residues. CDR3 in DNA: TGTGCCAGTAGTATTCGACAGGGGGCCTACGAGCAGTACTTC. Its translation is CASSIRQGAYEQYF. Using reference TRBV19 and TRBJ2-7 for the parts outside the CDR3, the full variable domain is DGGITQSPKYLFRKEGQNVTLSCEQNLNHDAMYWYRQDPGQGLRLIYYSQIVNDFQKGDIAEGYSVSREKKESFPLTVTSAQKNPTAFYLCASSIRQGAYEQYFGPGTRLTVT.

This chain joins TRBV7-2 and TRBJ1-2, with a weak D call TRBD1 (6 bases). Germline values: CDR1 SGHTA, CDR2 FQGNSA. This CDR3 spans 15 amino acids. V was trimmed by 1 base and J by 4 bases, leaving 13 bases between them. CDR3 in amino acids: CASSLGQGSGYGYTF. The CDR3 nucleotides read TGTGCCAGCAGCTTAGGCCAGGGGTCTGGCTATGGCTACACCTTC.

The chain recombines TRBV5-1 with TRBJ2-3, with D uncertain. The V end was cut by 0 bases, the J end by 0 bases, with 5 bases between. CDR1 is SGHRS and CDR2 is YFSETQ in the germline V gene. This CDR3 is built from 14 residues. The CDR3 region has the DNA TGCGCCAGCAGCTTGGGCCTAAGCACAGATACGCAGTATTTT. Encoded protein: CASSLGLSTDTQYF.

The gene calls are TRBV2 and TRBJ1-3; the D gene is possibly TRBD1 (6 bases). Germline-derived CDR1 and CDR2 are SNHLY and FYNNEI. The V gene lost 6 bases and the J gene lost 0 bases, with 12 bases spanning the gap. The CDR3 loop spans 15 amino acids. For the CDR3, the DNA is TGTGCCAGCAGAACAACAGGGTTCTCTGGAAACACCATATATTTT. Its protein product is CASRTTGFSGNTIYF.

This clone has only one observation. The V and J genes are TRBV29-1 and TRBJ1-1, with D possibly TRBD1 on 5 matching bases. CDR3 length equals 14 residues. Germline CDR1 is SQVTM and CDR2 is ANQGSEA. V lost 5 bases to trimming and J lost 0 bases, with 13 bases between them. As DNA, the CDR3 is TGCAGCGTTCCCTCAGGGCGTCTGAACACTGAAGCTTTCTTT. The encoded protein is CSVPSGRLNTEAFF.

The V and J genes are TRBV11-2 and TRBJ1-4; D perhaps matches TRBD1 (6 bases). The CDR3 totals 15 residues. V lost 1 base to trimming and J lost 8 bases, with 14 bases between them. Germline values: CDR1 SGHAT, CDR2 FQNNGV. CDR3 sequence (DNA): TGTGCCAGCAGCTTAGTTGGGGGCGCAAGGGAAAAACTGTTTTTT. Its protein is CASSLVGGAREKLFF.

The chain uses TRBV5-4 and TRBJ1-5, with D perhaps matching TRBD1 (6 bases). This CDR3 has 15 amino acids. V lost 0 bases and J 4 bases, leaving 11 bases between the germline ends. Germline-derived CDR1 and CDR2 are SGHNT and YYREEE (reference sequence). The CDR3 DNA follows: TGTGCCAGCAGCTTGGATGGGGGCCAAAATCAGCCCCAGCATTTT. Translating it yields CASSLDGGQNQPQHF.

V and J are TRBV7-2 and TRBJ2-5; 12 positions agree with TRBD2. CDR1 is SGHTA, CDR2 FQGNSA, per germline. J lost 7 bases, V lost 3 bases, and 15 bases had no gene match. The CDR3 sequence is 18 residues long. The CDR3 sequence: CASSFARGTSGQLMTQYF. CDR3 DNA: TGTGCCAGCAGCTTCGCTCGGGGGACTAGCGGGCAGTTAATGACCCAGTACTTC.

This chain joins TRBV2 and TRBJ2-1, with 14 bases fitting TRBD2. Germline CDR1 reads SNHLY; CDR2 reads FYNNEI. The length of the CDR3 is 18 residues. V gave up 7 bases and J gave up 8 bases; unmatched junction bases: 16. CDR3 protein: CASIRTSGGILGIYEQFF. CDR3 bases: TGTGCCAGCATCCGGACTAGCGGGGGGATCCTAGGGATCTATGAGCAGTTCTTC.

The rearrangement joins TRBV5-6 to TRBJ2-7; TRBD2 agrees at 7 bases. The CDR3 is 16 residues long. Trimming at V came to 1 base and at J to 3 bases, leaving 10 bases not matched to a gene. Germline values: CDR1 SGHDT, CDR2 YYEEEE. The CDR3 nucleotides read TGTGCCAGCAGCTTGCCCGGGGCTAGCGGATACTACGAGCAGTACTTC. Encoded protein: CASSLPGASGYYEQYF.

The chain carries TRBV9 and TRBJ2-6; D might be TRBD2 (5 bases). The CDR3 has 15 residues. Germline assignment: CDR1 SGDLS and CDR2 YYNGEE. Trimming removed 6 bases from V and 0 bases from J, with 10 bases in between. The CDR3 reads CASTPGGSGANVLTF. CDR3 in DNA: TGTGCCAGCACCCCAGGAGGCTCTGGGGCCAACGTCCTGACTTTC.

This chain uses TRBV6-6 with TRBJ2-7, with 10 nucleotides matching TRBD1. The CDR3 contains 14 residues. The V gene end was trimmed by 4 bases and the J gene end by 3 bases; junction bases not matched to a gene: 3. Germline values: CDR1 MNHNY, CDR2 SVGAGI (reference sequence). The DNA for the CDR3 is TGTGCCAGCAGTTCCCGGGACAGGGGCTACGAGCAGTACTTC. Translating gives CASSSRDRGYEQYF.

This chain links TRBV10-1 with TRBJ1-2; D is ambiguous. The germline gives CDR1 WNHNN, CDR2 SYGVQD (reference sequence). V lost 4 bases, J lost 4 bases, and 16 bases lay in between. This CDR3 spans 15 amino acids. CDR3 coding DNA: TGCGCCAGCAGTGCCCGAGGGAAACCAGGCTATGGCTACACCTTC. This gives the protein CASSARGKPGYGYTF.

This chain uses TRBV6-1 with TRBJ1-5, with 7 bases aligning to TRBD1. V lost 7 bases, J lost 2 bases, and 2 bases stayed unmatched. The CDR3 is 13 residues long. Germline V gene data show CDR1 as MNHNS and CDR2 as SASEGT. DNA for the CDR3: TGTGCCAGCAAAGGACAGGGCAATCAGCCCCAGCATTTT. It codes for CASKGQGNQPQHF.

The rearrangement joins TRBV27 to TRBJ2-7; 7 bases align to TRBD2. V was clipped by 4 bases and J by 4 bases; unmatched bases: 1. From germline, CDR1 is MNHEY and CDR2 SMNVEV (reference sequence). The CDR3 totals 12 residues. The CDR3 here is CASSSGLYEQYF. In DNA form, the CDR3 reads TGTGCCAGCAGTTCGGGACTATACGAGCAGTACTTC.

CDR3 sequence (DNA): TGTGCCAGTAGTCCGATTCCCCCGGGACAAAACACTGAAGCTTTCTTT. This translates into CASSPIPPGQNTEAFF. The J gene is TRBJ1-1, the V gene TRBV19; TRBD1 might be the D (6 bases). This CDR3 spans 16 amino acids. Trimming took off 5 bases at V and 2 bases at J, with 18 bases between the two ends. CDR1 is LNHDA and CDR2 is SQIVND in the germline V gene (reference sequence).